These T cell receptor beta chains were read from a single sample in a study of radiation and T cells in renal cell carcinoma. Here immunoSEQ multiplex PCR was the method, and the copy in TCRdb shows in-frame clones only, minus some. The table has some 15,000 clones, approximately 56% seen once. Sample: tumor tissue, taken from a patient whose treatment was nephrectomy without radiotherapy. The receptors derive from a middle-aged man with renal cell carcinoma. The CDR3 runs from the conserved cysteine through the conserved F or W. The D gene is left open where the match is weak. Size is omitted from some rows. Given values are once, few, many or a class for expanded clones.

D,size,V,J,CDR3,DNA
-,-,TRBV10-3,TRBJ2-7,CAISESIGSYEQYF,TGTGCCATCAGTGAGTCGATAGGCTCCTACGAGCAGTACTTC
-,few,TRBV6-5,TRBJ1-1,CASSYSNERGTEAFF,TGTGCCAGCAGTTACTCGAACGAGCGGGGCACTGAAGCTTTCTTT
-,-,TRBV5-1,TRBJ1-2,CASSLGGLERGGYTF,TGCGCCAGCAGCTTGGGGGGGCTCGAACGCGGTGGCTACACCTTC
-,-,TRBV29-1,TRBJ2-7,CSVVGRGAYEQYF,TGCAGCGTTGTGGGCAGGGGGGCCTACGAGCAGTACTTC
-,-,TRBV25-1,TRBJ2-5,CASSLRGTIKGETQYF,TGTGCCAGCAGTCTCCGCGGGACAATTAAAGGGGAGACCCAGTACTTC
-,-,TRBV7-9,TRBJ2-7,CASSLLGQSSYEQYF,TGTGCCAGCAGCTTATTAGGACAGAGCTCCTACGAGCAGTACTTC
-,once,TRBV10-2,TRBJ1-3,CASSLDLTSGNTIYF,TGCGCCAGCAGCCTGGACCTTACGTCAGGAAACACCATATATTTT
-,few,TRBV10-3,TRBJ1-5,CAISEDDRRNQPQHF,TGTGCCATCAGTGAGGACGACAGACGCAATCAGCCCCAGCATTTT
TRBD1,many,TRBV7-8,TRBJ1-1,CASSVIGGFMNTEAFF,TGTGCCAGCAGCGTCATAGGGGGCTTCATGAACACTGAAGCTTTCTTT
TRBD2,-,TRBV7-2,TRBJ2-1,CASSLSGLALGEQFF,TGTGCCAGCAGCTTATCGGGACTAGCTCTGGGTGAGCAGTTCTTC
TRBD1,once,TRBV13,TRBJ1-1,CASSGIAGTGGTEAFF,TGTGCCAGCAGCGGAATCGCCGGGACAGGGGGCACTGAAGCTTTCTTT
-,-,TRBV6-6,TRBJ2-3,CASSPVPNTQYF,TGTGCCAGCAGTCCGGTTCCCAATACGCAGTATTTT
-,-,TRBV2,TRBJ2-5,CASSETGNQETQYF,TGTGCCAGCAGTGAAACAGGAAACCAAGAGACCCAGTACTTC
-,-,TRBV7-2,TRBJ2-7,CASSLGAGAYEQYF,TGTGCCAGCAGCTTAGGGGCGGGCGCCTACGAGCAGTACTTC
-,-,TRBV28,TRBJ1-5,CASSLHSNQPQHF,TGTGCCAGCAGTCTACATAGCAATCAGCCCCAGCATTTT
TRBD1,-,TRBV27,TRBJ1-2,CASSFGTGSNYGYTF,TGTGCCAGCAGTTTCGGGACAGGATCGAACTATGGCTACACCTTC
-,-,TRBV28,TRBJ1-5,CASITVSGQPQHF,TGTGCCAGCATTACGGTCTCTGGACAGCCCCAGCATTTT
TRBD1,-,TRBV10-2,TRBJ1-1,CASKGQITEAFF,TGCGCCAGCAAGGGACAGATCACTGAAGCTTTCTTT
TRBD1,-,TRBV10-3,TRBJ1-5,CAISQGQGDQPQHF,TGTGCCATCAGCCAAGGACAGGGGGATCAGCCCCAGCATTTT
-,once,TRBV14,TRBJ2-5,CASSQGTGPETQYF,TGTGCCAGCAGCCAAGGTACGGGGCCAGAGACCCAGTACTTC
TRBD1,few,TRBV2,TRBJ1-2,CASSEAQGAYYGYTF,TGTGCCAGCAGTGAAGCGCAGGGGGCTTACTATGGCTACACCTTC
-,-,TRBV4-2,TRBJ2-7,CASSQGNEQYF,TGTGCCAGCAGCCAAGGTAACGAGCAGTACTTC
TRBD1,-,TRBV14,TRBJ1-2,CASSLQAGDRVYGYTF,TGTGCCAGCAGCCTCCAGGCCGGAGACAGGGTTTATGGCTACACCTTC
TRBD1,-,TRBV2,TRBJ2-7,CASRGQGLTYEQYF,TGTGCCAGCCGTGGACAGGGCCTAACCTACGAGCAGTACTTC
-,-,TRBV6-5,TRBJ1-1,CASSYGAVNTEAFF,TGTGCCAGCAGTTACGGGGCGGTGAACACTGAAGCTTTCTTT
-,-,TRBV29-1,TRBJ2-7,CSVEMSGVYEQYF,TGCAGCGTTGAAATGTCGGGGGTCTACGAGCAGTACTTC
-,few,TRBV19,TRBJ1-6,CASSISSYNSPLHF,TGTGCCAGTAGTATAAGCTCCTATAATTCACCCCTCCACTTT
TRBD2,-,TRBV11-1,TRBJ2-3,CASSSPLAGMDTQYF,TGTGCCAGCAGCTCCCCCCTAGCGGGGATGGATACGCAGTATTTT
-,few,TRBV6-1,TRBJ1-5,CASSEGSGNQPQHF,TGTGCCAGCAGTGAAGGATCGGGGAACCAGCCCCAGCATTTT